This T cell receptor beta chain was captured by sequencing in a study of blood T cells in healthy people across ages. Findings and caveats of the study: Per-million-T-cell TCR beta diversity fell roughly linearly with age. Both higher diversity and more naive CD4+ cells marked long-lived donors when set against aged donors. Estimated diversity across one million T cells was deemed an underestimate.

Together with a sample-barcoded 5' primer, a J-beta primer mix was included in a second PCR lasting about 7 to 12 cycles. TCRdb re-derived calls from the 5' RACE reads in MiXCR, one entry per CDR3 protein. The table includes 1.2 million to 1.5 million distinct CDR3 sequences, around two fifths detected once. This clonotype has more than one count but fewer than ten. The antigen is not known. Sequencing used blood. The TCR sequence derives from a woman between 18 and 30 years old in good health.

The CDR3: CATSLGTGTGELFF. The CDR3 DNA reads TGTGCCACCAGCCTAGGGACTGGTACCGGGGAGCTGTTTTTT. The genes are TRBV24-1 and TRBJ2-2, with D maybe TRBD2 (6 bases). The V end was cut by 7 bases, the J end by 5 bases, with 13 bases between. Germline V gives CDR1 KGHDR, CDR2 SFDVKD. The CDR3 length is 14 residues.